A selection of T cell receptor beta chains follows, all from one sample in a study of T cell changes during pregnancy in multiple sclerosis. Profiled with immunoSEQ multiplex PCR; TCRdb holds only in-frame clones, not every one. The sample has approximately 50,000 clones, just over 90% seen once. The sample consisted of peripheral blood, taken in the second trimester of pregnancy. All receptors derive from a female donor with multiple sclerosis, enrolled in a pregnancy study. CDR3s include the opening cysteine and the closing phenylalanine or tryptophan. The order of the fields is CDR3 protein, CDR3 DNA, J gene, D gene, V gene, clone size. A D gene is named only where the DNA matches it firmly. Clone size, where shown, is once, few, many, or a class for clones that have expanded.

CDR3: CASSRDNNEQFF; DNA: TGTGCCAGCAGTCGGGACAACAATGAGCAGTTCTTC; J: TRBJ2-1; D: .; V: TRBV2; size: .
CDR3: CASGQFTEAFF; DNA: TGTGCCAGCGGGCAGTTCACTGAAGCTTTCTTT; J: TRBJ1-1; D: .; V: TRBV2; size: .
CDR3: CASSPGTLGGPDTQYF; DNA: TGTGCCAGTAGTCCCGGGACCCTTGGGGGCCCAGATACGCAGTATTTT; J: TRBJ2-3; D: .; V: TRBV19; size: .
CDR3: CASSPGTGYEQYF; DNA: TGTGCCAGCAGCCCAGGGACAGGGTACGAGCAGTACTTC; J: TRBJ2-7; D: TRBD1; V: TRBV11-3; size: once
CDR3: CASSPPGGTSGGDTQYF; DNA: TGCGCCAGCAGCCCCCCTGGTGGGACTAGCGGGGGAGATACGCAGTATTTT; J: TRBJ2-3; D: TRBD2; V: TRBV5-1; size: .
CDR3: CASNLDIGVAGNTGELFF; DNA: TGTGCCAGCAACCTCGATATTGGGGTAGCGGGGAACACCGGGGAGCTGTTTTTT; J: TRBJ2-2; D: TRBD2; V: TRBV11-2; size: few
CDR3: CASSVAGLAGLGELFF; DNA: TGTGCCAGCAGCGTAGCGGGACTAGCGGGGCTCGGGGAGCTGTTTTTT; J: TRBJ2-2; D: TRBD2; V: TRBV9; size: .
CDR3: CASSPSRAGTEAFF; DNA: TGTGCCAGCTCACCGTCCAGGGCTGGCACTGAAGCTTTCTTT; J: TRBJ1-1; D: .; V: TRBV18; size: .
CDR3: CASSVPGQGYNEQFF; DNA: TGTGCCAGCAGCGTTCCGGGACAGGGCTACAATGAGCAGTTCTTC; J: TRBJ2-1; D: TRBD1; V: TRBV9; size: once
CDR3: CASSFSGLVGANVLTF; DNA: TGTGCCAGCAGTTTTAGCGGGTTGGTTGGGGCCAACGTCCTGACTTTC; J: TRBJ2-6; D: TRBD2; V: TRBV2; size: .
CDR3: CASSVAYGTDTQYF; DNA: TGTGCCAGCAGCGTAGCTTATGGCACAGATACGCAGTATTTT; J: TRBJ2-3; D: .; V: TRBV9; size: .
CDR3: CAIGDWDGDQPQHF; DNA: TGTGCCATCGGGGACTGGGACGGGGATCAGCCCCAGCATTTT; J: TRBJ1-5; D: .; V: TRBV2; size: .
CDR3: CASSQEQGGPNQPQHF; DNA: TGCGCCAGCAGCCAAGAACAGGGAGGGCCCAATCAGCCCCAGCATTTT; J: TRBJ1-5; D: .; V: TRBV4-1; size: .
CDR3: CASSYSGTGISETQYF; DNA: TGCGCCAGCAGCTACTCCGGGACAGGTATTTCGGAGACCCAGTACTTC; J: TRBJ2-5; D: TRBD1; V: TRBV5-1; size: .
CDR3: CASSDLWTDYGYTF; DNA: TGTGCCAGCAGTGACCTCTGGACAGACTATGGCTACACCTTC; J: TRBJ1-2; D: .; V: TRBV25-1; size: .
CDR3: CASSTSYGYTF; DNA: TGTGCCAGCAGCACAAGCTATGGCTACACCTTC; J: TRBJ1-2; D: .; V: TRBV5-4; size: .
CDR3: CASSMGGNPYEQYF; DNA: TGTGCCAGCAGTATGGGAGGAAATCCCTACGAGCAGTACTTC; J: TRBJ2-7; D: .; V: TRBV5-4; size: .
CDR3: CASRRGGTEAFF; DNA: TGTGCCAGTAGAAGGGGAGGGACTGAAGCTTTCTTT; J: TRBJ1-1; D: .; V: TRBV19; size: .
CDR3: CASSPTRGLRGLFF; DNA: TGTGCCAGCAGCCCTACCCGGGGGCTCAGGGGGCTGTTTTTT; J: TRBJ1-4; D: TRBD1; V: TRBV7-2; size: .
CDR3: CASSLGGQSYEKLFF; DNA: TGTGCCAGCAGCCTCGGGGGACAGAGCTATGAAAAACTGTTTTTT; J: TRBJ1-4; D: TRBD1; V: TRBV7-2; size: once
CDR3: CASKGRQGNSPLHF; DNA: TGTGCCAGTAAAGGAAGGCAGGGGAATTCACCCCTCCACTTT; J: TRBJ1-6; D: .; V: TRBV19; size: .
CDR3: CASSWTGAHRGELFF; DNA: TGTGCCAGCAGCTGGACGGGAGCTCACCGGGGAGAGCTGTTTTTT; J: TRBJ2-2; D: .; V: TRBV7-9; size: .
CDR3: CASSPNHGYGYTF; DNA: TGTGCCAGCAGTCCCAACCACGGGTATGGCTACACCTTC; J: TRBJ1-2; D: .; V: TRBV27; size: .
CDR3: CASSFPWGQGNTEAFF; DNA: TGTGCCAGCAGCTTTCCGTGGGGACAGGGGAACACTGAAGCTTTCTTT; J: TRBJ1-1; D: TRBD1; V: TRBV7-9; size: .
CDR3: CSVDPGSTDTQYF; DNA: TGCAGCGTTGACCCCGGTAGCACAGATACGCAGTATTTT; J: TRBJ2-3; D: .; V: TRBV29-1; size: .
CDR3: CASSVGPGGAYNEQFF; DNA: TGTGCCAGCAGCGTAGGTCCGGGGGGGGCATACAATGAGCAGTTCTTC; J: TRBJ2-1; D: TRBD2; V: TRBV9; size: .
CDR3: CASSPISSTRNTIYF; DNA: TGTGCCAGCAGTCCCATCTCAAGCACGAGAAACACCATATATTTT; J: TRBJ1-3; D: .; V: TRBV27; size: .
CDR3: CASSLAWGGSEAFF; DNA: TGTGCCAGCAGCTTGGCCTGGGGGGGGTCTGAAGCTTTCTTT; J: TRBJ1-1; D: .; V: TRBV5-8; size: .